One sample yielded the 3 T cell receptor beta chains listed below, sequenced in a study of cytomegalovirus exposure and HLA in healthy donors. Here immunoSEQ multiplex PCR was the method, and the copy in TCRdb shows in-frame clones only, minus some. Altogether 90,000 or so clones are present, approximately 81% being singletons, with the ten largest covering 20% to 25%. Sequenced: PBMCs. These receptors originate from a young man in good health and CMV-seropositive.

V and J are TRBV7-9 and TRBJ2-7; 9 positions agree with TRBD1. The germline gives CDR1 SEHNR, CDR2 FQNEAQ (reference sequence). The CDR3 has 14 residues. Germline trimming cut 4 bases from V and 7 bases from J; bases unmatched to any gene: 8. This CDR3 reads CASSSDHRGLEQYF. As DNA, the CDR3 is TGTGCCAGCAGCTCAGACCACAGGGGGCTAGAGCAGTACTTC.

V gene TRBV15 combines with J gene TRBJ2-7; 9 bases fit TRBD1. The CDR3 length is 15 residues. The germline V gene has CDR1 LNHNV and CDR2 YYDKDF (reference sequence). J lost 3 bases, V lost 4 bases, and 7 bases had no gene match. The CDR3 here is CATSTTGGRNYEQYF. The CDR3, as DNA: TGTGCCACCAGCACAACAGGGGGCAGGAACTACGAGCAGTACTTC.

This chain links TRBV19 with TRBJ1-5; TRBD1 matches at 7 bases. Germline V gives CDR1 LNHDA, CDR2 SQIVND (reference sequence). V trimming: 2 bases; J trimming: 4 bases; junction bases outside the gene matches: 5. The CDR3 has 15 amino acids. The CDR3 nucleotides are TGTGCCAGTAGTATAAGTAGACAGGGAAATCAGCCCCAGCATTTT. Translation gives CASSISRQGNQPQHF.